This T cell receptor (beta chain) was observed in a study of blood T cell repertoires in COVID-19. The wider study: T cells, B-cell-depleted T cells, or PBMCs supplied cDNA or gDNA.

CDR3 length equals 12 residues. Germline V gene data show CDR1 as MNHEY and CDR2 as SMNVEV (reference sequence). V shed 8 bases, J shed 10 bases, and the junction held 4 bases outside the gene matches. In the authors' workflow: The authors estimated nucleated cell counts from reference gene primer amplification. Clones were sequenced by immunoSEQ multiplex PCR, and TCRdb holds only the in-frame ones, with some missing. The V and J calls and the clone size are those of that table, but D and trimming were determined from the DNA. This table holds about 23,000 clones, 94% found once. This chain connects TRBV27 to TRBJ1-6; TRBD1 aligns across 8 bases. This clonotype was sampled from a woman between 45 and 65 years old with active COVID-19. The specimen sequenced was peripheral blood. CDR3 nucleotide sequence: TGTGCCAGCCGGACAGGGCAATCACCCCTCCACTTT. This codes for CASRTGQSPLHF.